A single sample is the source of the 29 T cell receptor beta chains below, sequenced in a study of T-cell memory formation after mild COVID-19 (dated by TCRdb to 2020 to 2023). Libraries were built with 5' RACE. Sequencer: Illumina NovaSeq 6000. Starting from the raw public reads, TCRdb applied fastp trimming at Q25, assembled clones with MiXCR and retained in-frame beta chains. Identical CDR3 proteins give one entry, which carries the most common genes and DNA. This sample gives a few hundred thousand distinct CDR3 sequences in total; around 27% of them show up just once. The top ten hold roughly 13% of the sample. Sequencing was performed on PBMCs or a T cell subset sorted from them (not recorded which). The receptors derive from an adult woman who had mild COVID-19 (a few samples of this study predate the infection). The sample titles of this study are shuffled in the database, so cell type and time point are left out; the donor was told from shared clones.

The chain is built from TRBV24-1 and TRBJ2-1; D remains unclear. The CDR3 spans 14 residues. Trimming shortened V by 4 bases and J by 7 bases, and 13 bases separated the two germline ends. From germline, CDR1 is KGHDR and CDR2 SFDVKD. CDR3 bases: TGTGCCACCAGTGACCCCGTAGGGTGGAATGAGCAGTTCTTC. This codes for CATSDPVGWNEQFF.

The chain couples TRBV7-2 to TRBJ2-5; 9 nucleotides agree with TRBD2. The CDR3 covers 16 residues. The V and J ends lost 2 bases and 4 bases, in that order; junction bases with no gene match: 8. Germline CDR1 and CDR2: SGHTA and FQGNSA. CDR3 amino acids: CASSLTSGGLVETQYF. The CDR3 DNA follows: TGTGCCAGCAGCTTAACCAGCGGGGGGCTAGTAGAGACCCAGTACTTC.

This clonotype was observed a handful of times. The CDR3 reads CASRAGGVSGELFF. The CDR3 DNA sequence: TGTGCCAGCAGGGCTGGCGGGGTATCCGGGGAGCTGTTTTTT. V is TRBV2 and J is TRBJ2-2; D may be TRBD2 (6 bases). The germline gives CDR1 SNHLY, CDR2 FYNNEI. The CDR3 length is 14 residues. Trimming pared 6 bases from V and 6 bases from J, leaving 14 bases between.

The CDR3 region has the DNA TGCAGTGCCATCACGACTAGCGAGAGCACAGATACGCAGTATTTT. Translated, it gives CSAITTSESTDTQYF. V is TRBV20-1 and J is TRBJ2-3, with TRBD2 matching over 8 bases. Germline CDR1 is DFQATT and CDR2 is SNEGSKA (reference sequence). This CDR3 has 15 residues. With 6 bases clipped from V and 0 bases from J, the junction kept 8 bases outside the gene matches.

A few counts support this clonotype. The chain links TRBV12-3 or TRBV12-4 to TRBJ1-6; D gene uncertain. With 6 bases removed from V and 9 bases from J, the gap between germline ends came to 18 bases. This CDR3 contains 15 residues. The CDR3 bases are TGTGCCAGCAGACCTACAAGGACTTCGGGTTCACCCCTCCACTTT. Translated: CASRPTRTSGSPLHF.

This clonotype was seen only a few times. The chain carries TRBV12-3 or TRBV12-4 and TRBJ1-5, with D unresolved. The CDR3 is made up of 15 amino acids. V lost 7 bases and J 0 bases, leaving 13 bases between the germline ends. The CDR3 here is CASTRESGSNQPQHF. The DNA for the CDR3 is TGTGCCAGCACGCGGGAGTCAGGTAGCAATCAGCCCCAGCATTTT.

The rearrangement links TRBV6-5 to TRBJ1-6, with D maybe TRBD1 (6 bases). This CDR3 is built from 17 residues. Germline V CDR1 and CDR2: MNHEY, SVGAGI. The V end lost 2 bases, the J end lost 7 bases, and 18 bases lay between the germline ends. CDR3 DNA: TGTGCCAGCAGTTACGCCTCCACAGGGACCCTGAATTCACCCCTCCACTTT. Residues: CASSYASTGTLNSPLHF.

In this sample, this clonotype turned up a few times. The J gene is TRBJ2-5, the V gene TRBV20-1; 9 bases fit TRBD2. The V gene end was trimmed by 3 bases and the J gene end by 4 bases; junction bases not matched to a gene: 6. The V gene's germline CDR1 is DFQATT and CDR2 SNEGSKA (reference sequence). The CDR3 extends over 14 amino acids. CDR3 nucleotides: TGCAGTGCTAGTCTAGCGGGGAGGCCAGAGACCCAGTACTTC. As protein: CSASLAGRPETQYF.

This chain joins TRBV2 and TRBJ1-4; 7 nucleotides match TRBD1. CDR3 size: 15 residues. V shed 4 bases and J 8 bases; nucleotides not matched to a gene: 10. Germline lookup yields CDR1 SNHLY and CDR2 FYNNEI. CDR3 residues: CASSGGGGRREKLFF. The CDR3 DNA reads as TGTGCCAGCAGTGGAGGAGGGGGCCGGAGGGAAAAACTGTTTTTT. The full variable domain, rest sourced from reference TRBV2 and TRBJ1-4, is EPEVTQTPSHQVTQMGQEVILRCVPISNHLYFYWYRQILGQKVEFLVSFYNNEISEKSEIFDDQFSVERPDGSNFTLKIRSTKLEDSAMYFCASSGGGGRREKLFFGSGTQLSVL.

This sequence joins TRBV12-3 or TRBV12-4 and TRBJ2-7; 8 nucleotides line up with TRBD2. Trimming cost V 6 bases and J 2 bases; bases outside gene matches: 3. There are 13 residues in the CDR3. This chain's CDR3 is CASRSGSAYEQYF. CDR3 in DNA: TGTGCCAGCAGGAGCGGGAGCGCCTACGAGCAGTACTTC.

This clonotype was detected only a few times. The chain employs TRBV5-1 and TRBJ2-3, with TRBD2 matching over 13 bases. V lost 5 bases to trimming and J lost 5 bases; unmatched junction nucleotides: 8. CDR3 size: 16 residues. In germline, CDR1 is SGHRS, CDR2 YFSETQ. CDR3: CASRRGLAGELDTQYF. Written as DNA, the CDR3 is TGCGCCAGCAGACGAGGACTAGCGGGAGAATTAGATACGCAGTATTTT.

The rearrangement uses TRBV20-1 and TRBJ2-3, with D possibly TRBD2 on 6 matching bases. The length of the CDR3 is 15 residues. Trimming shortened V by 3 bases and J by 1 base, and 14 bases separated the two germline ends. Germline-derived CDR1 and CDR2 are DFQATT and SNEGSKA (reference sequence). Here the CDR3 reads CSASLRAGGTDTQYF. The CDR3 DNA sequence: TGCAGTGCTAGTTTACGAGCGGGTGGCACAGATACGCAGTATTTT.

The genes are TRBV6-5 and TRBJ2-3; D possibly corresponds to TRBD2 (5 bases). V lost 6 bases and J lost 0, with 16 bases in between. Germline V lookup: CDR1 MNHEY, CDR2 SVGAGI. CDR3 length: 16 amino acids. CDR3 nucleotides: TGTGCCAGCAGGTACAAGGACTGGCCCAGCACAGATACGCAGTATTTT. It codes for CASRYKDWPSTDTQYF.

This clonotype has more than one count but fewer than ten. V gene TRBV7-2 combines with J gene TRBJ2-3, with 12 bases lining up with TRBD2. CDR3 length: 20 residues. V lost 5 bases, J lost 2 bases, and 17 bases stayed unmatched. CDR1 is SGHTA and CDR2 is FQGNSA in the germline V gene. As DNA, the CDR3 is TGTGCCAGCAGCGCCCGACTAGCGGGAGTAATGGTATTGAACACAGATACGCAGTATTTT. This gives the protein CASSARLAGVMVLNTDTQYF.

The sample holds a few counts of this clonotype. The chain uses TRBV29-1 and TRBJ2-1; D may be TRBD1 (5 bases). Germline CDR1 reads SQVTM; CDR2 reads ANQGSEA. V lost 6 bases to trimming and J lost 7 bases, with 19 bases between them. This CDR3 has 14 residues. CDR3 protein: CSVRTPETNNEQFF. CDR3 bases: TGCAGCGTAAGGACACCTGAAACGAATAATGAGCAGTTCTTC.

This chain links TRBV20-1 with TRBJ2-7; 12 nucleotides align to TRBD2. The germline gives CDR1 DFQATT, CDR2 SNEGSKA (reference sequence). The CDR3 consists of 15 residues. V gave up 3 bases and J gave up 3 bases; unmatched junction bases: 6. CDR3 sequence: CSASPTSGGNYEQYF. The CDR3 DNA follows: TGCAGTGCTAGTCCTACTAGCGGGGGGAACTACGAGCAGTACTTC.

The chain couples TRBV7-3 to TRBJ1-1; D call uncertain. The CDR3 is 14 amino acids. Trimming took off 0 bases at V and 3 bases at J, with 8 bases between the two ends. Germline values: CDR1 SGHTA, CDR2 FQGTGA. The CDR3 coding sequence is TGTGCCAGCAGCTTAACTTCCCGGGACACTGAAGCTTTCTTT. Protein product: CASSLTSRDTEAFF.

This clonotype was found a few times. The chain links TRBV20-1 to TRBJ1-1, with D unclear. CDR1 is DFQATT, CDR2 SNEGSKA, per germline (reference sequence). The CDR3 is made up of 13 amino acids. Deletions cut 1 base from V and 0 bases from J, with 6 bases between. CDR3: CSARAPLNTEAFF. CDR3 in DNA: TGCAGTGCTAGAGCCCCCTTGAACACTGAAGCTTTCTTT.

Only a few counts were recorded for this clonotype. V and J are TRBV7-6 and TRBJ2-1, with D perhaps matching TRBD1 (5 bases). Trimming took off 4 bases at V and 7 bases at J, with 20 bases between the two ends. This CDR3 is built from 16 residues. The germline gives CDR1 SGHVS, CDR2 FNYEAQ. The CDR3 DNA sequence: TGTGCCAGCAGCTCCGCCGGGTCCCTGGGGCGGAATGAGCAGTTCTTC. Translated, it gives CASSSAGSLGRNEQFF. Filled out from reference TRBV7-6 and TRBJ2-1, the complete variable domain reads GAGVSQSPRYKVTKRGQDVALRCDPISGHVSLYWYRQALGQGPEFLTYFNYEAQQDKSGLPNDRFSAERPEGSISTLTIQRTEQRDSAMYRCASSSAGSLGRNEQFFGPGTRLTVL.

V and J are TRBV7-6 and TRBJ1-5; D remains unclear. The V end was cut by 5 bases, the J end by 6 bases, with 14 bases between. The CDR3 has 14 amino acids. In germline, CDR1 is SGHVS, CDR2 FNYEAQ. The chain's CDR3 is CASSAGGLGQPQHF. The CDR3 DNA sequence: TGTGCCAGCAGCGCGGGCGGTCTCGGTCAGCCCCAGCATTTT.

The CDR3 nucleotides read TGTGCCAGCAGTTTCCAGGGACGGGTAGACGAGCAGTACTTC. Protein sequence: CASSFQGRVDEQYF. The chain uses TRBV27 and TRBJ2-7; tentatively, D is TRBD1 or TRBD2 (5 bases each). There are 14 residues in the CDR3. Germline-derived CDR1 and CDR2 are MNHEY and SMNVEV (reference sequence). Trimming took 3 bases from V and 5 from J, leaving 14 bases between them.

The V and J genes are TRBV19 and TRBJ2-7, with D perhaps matching TRBD1 or TRBD2 (5 bases each). The germline CDR1 and CDR2 sequences are LNHDA and SQIVND (reference sequence). This CDR3 contains 15 residues. Trimming pared 4 bases from V and 2 bases from J, leaving 15 bases between. The CDR3 region is CASSRGFVGTYEQYF. The CDR3 DNA reads as TGTGCCAGTAGTAGGGGGTTTGTCGGCACCTACGAGCAGTACTTC. The full variable domain, with the rest looked up from reference TRBV19 and TRBJ2-7, is DGGITQSPKYLFRKEGQNVTLSCEQNLNHDAMYWYRQDPGQGLRLIYYSQIVNDFQKGDIAEGYSVSREKKESFPLTVTSAQKNPTAFYLCASSRGFVGTYEQYFGPGTRLTVT.

This clonotype has a handful of counts. This chain's CDR3 is CASSAQNSPLHF. CDR3 DNA: TGTGCCAGCAGCGCGCAGAATTCACCCCTCCACTTT. J is TRBJ1-6 and V is TRBV5-4; D remains ambiguous. The germline V gene encodes CDR1 SGHNT and CDR2 YYREEE (reference sequence). The CDR3 is 12 amino acids. Trimming took 4 bases from V and 7 from J, leaving 6 bases between them.

This clonotype was counted between two and nine times. This rearrangement joins TRBV5-1 to TRBJ2-2, with D hard to call. Trimming took off 6 bases at V and 1 base at J, with 7 bases between the two ends. Germline V gene lookup returns CDR1 SGHRS and CDR2 YFSETQ. The CDR3 is made up of 13 amino acids. CDR3 sequence reads: CASIGGNTGELFF. The CDR3 bases are TGCGCCAGCATAGGCGGGAACACCGGGGAGCTGTTTTTT.

The rearrangement uses TRBV7-3 and TRBJ2-1; 11 bases agree with TRBD2. V shed 1 base and J 7 bases; nucleotides not matched to a gene: 3. This CDR3 has 15 amino acids. Germline CDR1 and CDR2: SGHTA and FQGTGA. The CDR3 bases are TGTGCCAGCAGCTTAAGTAGCGGGGGGGTTAATGAGCAGTTCTTC. This encodes CASSLSSGGVNEQFF.

This clonotype showed up just a few times. The chain has TRBV6-5 and TRBJ2-1; D remains ambiguous. The V gene lost 2 bases and the J gene lost 10 bases, with 12 bases spanning the gap. The germline V gene encodes CDR1 MNHEY and CDR2 SVGAGI. The CDR3 is 13 amino acids. The CDR3, as DNA: TGTGCCAGCAGTTACGGGGTGGGCAGGGAGCAGTTCTTC. This gives the protein CASSYGVGREQFF.

The gene calls are TRBV10-3 and TRBJ1-6, with D uncertain. Trimming left V 6 bases short and J 0 bases short, with 3 bases between. CDR3 length: 13 residues. Looked up from germline, CDR1 is ENHRY and CDR2 is SYGVKD. The CDR3 DNA reads as TGTGCCATCAGGAGCTCCTATAATTCACCCCTCCACTTT. As protein: CAIRSSYNSPLHF.

In this sample, this clonotype turned up a few times. The rearrangement uses TRBV4-3 and TRBJ1-5, with 7 bases lining up with TRBD1. Germline assignment: CDR1 LGHNA and CDR2 YSLEER. J was trimmed by 5 bases and V by 0 bases; bases with no gene match: 13. This CDR3 spans 18 amino acids. The CDR3 is CASSQDIERTGDDQPQHF. For the CDR3, the DNA is TGCGCCAGCAGCCAAGATATTGAACGGACAGGCGATGATCAGCCCCAGCATTTT.

The chain couples TRBV7-8 to TRBJ2-2, with D tentatively TRBD1 (6 bases). Germline CDR1 and CDR2: SGHVS and FQNEAQ. The CDR3 is 16 amino acids. V was clipped by 1 base and J by 1 base, with 10 bases between them. CDR3 bases: TGTGCCAGCAGCTTAGTCAGGGGAGTGAACACCGGGGAGCTGTTTTTT. Translating it yields CASSLVRGVNTGELFF.